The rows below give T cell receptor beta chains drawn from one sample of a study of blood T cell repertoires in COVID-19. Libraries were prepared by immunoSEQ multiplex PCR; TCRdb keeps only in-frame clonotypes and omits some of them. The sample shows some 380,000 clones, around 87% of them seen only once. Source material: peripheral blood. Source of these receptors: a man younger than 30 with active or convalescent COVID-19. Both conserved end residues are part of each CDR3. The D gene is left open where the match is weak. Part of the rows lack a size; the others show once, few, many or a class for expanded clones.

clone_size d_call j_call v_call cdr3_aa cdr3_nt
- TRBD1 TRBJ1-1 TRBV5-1 CASRPDRGLNTEAFF TGCGCCAGCAGGCCCGACAGGGGACTGAACACTGAAGCTTTCTTT
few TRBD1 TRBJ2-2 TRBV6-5 CASSRTGGLTGELFF TGTGCCAGCAGTAGGACAGGGGGCCTTACCGGGGAGCTGTTTTTT
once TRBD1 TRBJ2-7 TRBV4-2 CASSQGATGNYEQYF TGTGCCAGCAGCCAAGGAGCGACAGGGAACTACGAGCAGTACTTC
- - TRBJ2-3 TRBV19 CASSRTGPGNGVDTQYF TGTGCCAGTAGTAGAACCGGGCCCGGAAACGGGGTAGATACGCAGTATTTT
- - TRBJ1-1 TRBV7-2 CASRGQVNTEAFF TGTGCCAGCAGAGGCCAGGTGAACACTGAAGCTTTCTTT
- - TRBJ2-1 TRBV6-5 CASGALTGFIKLF TGTGCCAGCGGCGCTTTAACGGGATTCATAAAGCTCTTC
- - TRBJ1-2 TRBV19 CASSIDRGSSGYTF TGTGCCAGTAGTATAGATCGGGGTTCCTCTGGCTACACCTTC
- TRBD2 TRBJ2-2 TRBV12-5 CASGQGLAGGSGELFF TGTGCTAGTGGCCAAGGACTAGCGGGAGGTAGCGGGGAGCTGTTTTTT
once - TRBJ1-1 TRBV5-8 CASSLNGQPMNTEAFF TGTGCCAGCAGCTTGAATGGACAGCCCATGAACACTGAAGCTTTCTTT
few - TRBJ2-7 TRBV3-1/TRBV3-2 CASSRRDAVREQYF TGTGCCAGCAGCCGGAGGGACGCGGTCCGGGAGCAGTACTTC
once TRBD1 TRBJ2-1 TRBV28 CASCNRGLGGAYNEQFF TGTGCCAGCTGCAACAGGGGGCTGGGCGGAGCCTACAATGAGCAGTTCTTC
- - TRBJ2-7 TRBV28 CASSLDSLGRYEQYF TGTGCCAGCAGTTTAGACTCCTTGGGGAGGTACGAGCAGTACTTC
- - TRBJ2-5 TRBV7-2 CASSPYQETQYF TGTGCCAGCAGCCCGTACCAAGAGACCCAGTACTTC
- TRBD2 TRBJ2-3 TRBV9 CASSVSSGDYRTDTQYF TGTGCCAGCAGCGTATCTAGCGGGGACTATCGCACAGATACGCAGTATTTT
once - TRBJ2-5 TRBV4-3 CASSQGGQTLETQYF TGCGCCAGCAGCCAAGGCGGACAGACTCTGGAGACCCAGTACTTC
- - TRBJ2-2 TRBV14 CASSPFDRLTGELFF TGTGCCAGCAGTCCATTTGACAGACTCACCGGGGAGCTGTTTTTT
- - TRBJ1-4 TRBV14 CASSQVGSGFNEKLFF TGTGCCAGCAGCCAAGTGGGGTCGGGATTTAATGAAAAACTGTTTTTT
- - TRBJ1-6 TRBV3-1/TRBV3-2 CASSRRKQGGSPLHF TGTGCCAGCAGCCGCCGCAAGCAGGGCGGTTCACCCCTCCACTTT
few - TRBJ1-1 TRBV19 CASSIQGRVTEAFF TGTGCCAGTAGTATCCAGGGGCGCGTCACTGAAGCTTTCTTT
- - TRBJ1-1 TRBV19 CASNSSPVNTEAFF TGTGCCAGTAATTCGTCCCCGGTGAACACTGAAGCTTTCTTT
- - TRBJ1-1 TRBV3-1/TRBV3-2 CASSEGEIEAFF TGTGCCAGCAGCGAAGGCGAGATTGAAGCTTTCTTT
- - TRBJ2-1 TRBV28 CASSFLTDNEQFF TGTGCCAGCAGTTTTCTGACAGACAATGAGCAGTTCTTC
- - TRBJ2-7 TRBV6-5 CASSRGVPGEQYF TGTGCCAGCAGCCGAGGCGTTCCCGGCGAGCAGTACTTC
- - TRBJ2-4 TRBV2 CASIPDVAKNIQYF TGTGCCAGCATTCCAGATGTAGCCAAAAACATTCAGTACTTC
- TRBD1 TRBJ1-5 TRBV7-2 CASSQDRGGQPQHF TGTGCCAGCAGCCAAGACAGGGGTGGCCAGCCCCAGCATTTT
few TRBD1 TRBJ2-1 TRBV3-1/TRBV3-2 CASSLTGGASYNEQFF TGTGCCAGCAGCCTGACAGGGGGCGCGAGTTACAATGAGCAGTTCTTC
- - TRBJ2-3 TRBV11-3 CASSSSPGTDTQYF TGTGCCAGCAGCTCCTCTCCGGGCACAGATACGCAGTATTTT
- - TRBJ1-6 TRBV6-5 CASGSRGSPLHF TGTGCCAGCGGATCTCGCGGTTCACCCCTCCACTTT
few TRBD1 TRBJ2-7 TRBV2 CASSGDRAKQYF TGTGCCAGCAGTGGGGACAGGGCCAAGCAGTACTTC
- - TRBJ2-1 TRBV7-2 CASSWRTYNEQFF TGTGCCAGCAGCTGGAGGACCTACAATGAGCAGTTCTTC
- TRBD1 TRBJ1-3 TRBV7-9 CASSLRQGSGNTIYF TGTGCCAGCAGCCTAAGACAGGGCTCTGGAAACACCATATATTTT
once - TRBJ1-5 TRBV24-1 CATSDTTGSSGPQHF TGTGCCACCAGTGACACGACAGGCTCCTCGGGGCCCCAGCATTTT
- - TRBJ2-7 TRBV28 CASSFRRQRSYEQYF TGTGCCAGCAGTTTTCGTCGGCAGCGGAGCTACGAGCAGTACTTC
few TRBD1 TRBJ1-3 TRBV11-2 CASSTTGGSSGNTIYF TGTGCCAGCAGCACAACAGGGGGTAGCTCTGGAAACACCATATATTTT
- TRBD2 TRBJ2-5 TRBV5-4 CASSWGAGMGQETQYF TGTGCCAGCAGCTGGGGAGCGGGAATGGGCCAAGAGACCCAGTACTTC
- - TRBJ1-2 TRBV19 CASSTHGGQLANYGYTF TGTGCCAGTAGTACGCACGGGGGGCAATTAGCTAACTATGGCTACACCTTC
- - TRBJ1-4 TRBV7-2 CASSAGERAREKLFF TGTGCCAGCAGCGCAGGGGAGAGGGCCCGTGAAAAACTGTTTTTT
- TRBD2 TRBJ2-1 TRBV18 CASSPVTGGGNNEQFF TGTGCCAGCTCACCAGTGACGGGAGGGGGGAACAATGAGCAGTTCTTC
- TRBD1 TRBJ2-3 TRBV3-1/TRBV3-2 CASSRTGVGTDTQYF TGTGCCAGCAGCCGCACAGGGGTCGGAACAGATACGCAGTATTTT
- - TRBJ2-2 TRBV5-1 CASSSIRGNTGELFF TGCGCCAGCAGCTCCATTAGGGGGAACACCGGGGAGCTGTTTTTT
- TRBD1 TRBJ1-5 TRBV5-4 CATNVAGTGVNQPQHF TGTGCCACCAATGTCGCCGGGACAGGAGTAAATCAGCCCCAGCATTTT
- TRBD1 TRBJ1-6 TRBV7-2 CASSQGQGSPLHF TGTGCCAGCAGCCAGGGACAGGGTTCACCCCTCCACTTT
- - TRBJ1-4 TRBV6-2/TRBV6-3 CASSRTRVTNEKLFF TGTGCCAGCAGTCGGACAAGGGTTACTAATGAAAAACTGTTTTTT
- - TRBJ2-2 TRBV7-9 CAIRSNTGELFF TGTGCCATACGTAGCAACACCGGGGAGCTGTTTTTT
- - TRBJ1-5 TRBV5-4 CASSLGGVNQPQHF TGTGCCAGCAGCTTGGGGGGAGTCAATCAGCCCCAGCATTTT
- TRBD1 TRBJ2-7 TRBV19 CASRAPGQVYEQYF TGTGCCAGTAGGGCCCCGGGACAGGTCTACGAGCAGTACTTC
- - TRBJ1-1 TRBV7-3 CASSFEANTEAFF TGTGCCAGCAGCTTCGAAGCCAACACTGAAGCTTTCTTT
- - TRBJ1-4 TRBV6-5 CASSYSISPGEKLFF TGTGCCAGCAGTTACTCGATCAGCCCGGGTGAAAAACTGTTTTTT